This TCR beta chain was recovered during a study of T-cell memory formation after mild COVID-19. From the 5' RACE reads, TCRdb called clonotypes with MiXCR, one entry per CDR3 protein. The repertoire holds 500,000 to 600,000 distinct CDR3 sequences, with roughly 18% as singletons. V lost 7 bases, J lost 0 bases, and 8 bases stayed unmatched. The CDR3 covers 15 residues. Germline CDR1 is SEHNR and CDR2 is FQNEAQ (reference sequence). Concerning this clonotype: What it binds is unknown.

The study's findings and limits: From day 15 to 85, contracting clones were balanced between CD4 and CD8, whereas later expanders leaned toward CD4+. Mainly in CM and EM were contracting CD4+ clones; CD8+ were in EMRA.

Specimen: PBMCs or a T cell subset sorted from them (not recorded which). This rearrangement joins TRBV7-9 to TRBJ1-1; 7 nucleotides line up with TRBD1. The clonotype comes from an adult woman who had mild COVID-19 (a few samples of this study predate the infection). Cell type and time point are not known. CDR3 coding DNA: TGTGCCAGCACCCCCGGGACAGCGATGAACACTGAAGCTTTCTTT. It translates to CASTPGTAMNTEAFF. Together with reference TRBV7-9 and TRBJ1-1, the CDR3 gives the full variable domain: DTGVSQNPRHKITKRGQNVTFRCDPISEHNRLYWYRQTLGQGPEFLTYFQNEAQLEKSRLLSDRFSAERPKGSFSTLEIQRTEQGDSAMYLCASTPGTAMNTEAFFGQGTRLTVV.